A selection of T cell receptor beta chains follows, all from one sample in a study of T-cell memory formation after mild COVID-19. MiXCR was run by TCRdb on the 5' RACE reads, yielding one entry per CDR3 protein. The data show around 320,000 distinct CDR3 sequences, 14% seen once. Sample: PBMCs or a T cell subset sorted from them (not recorded which). These TCRs come from a man younger than 35 who had mild COVID-19 (a few samples of this study predate the infection). Cell type and time point are not known. CDR3s include the opening cysteine and the closing phenylalanine or tryptophan. D genes are given only for firm matches. Clone size is stated in some rows and not others, as once, few, many or a class when expanded.

clone_size: many; v_call: TRBV5-1; j_call: TRBJ2-1; d_call: -; cdr3_nt: TGCGCCAGCAGCCGCGGGGACTCCTACAATGAGCAGTTCTTC; cdr3_aa: CASSRGDSYNEQFF
clone_size: -; v_call: TRBV20-1; j_call: TRBJ2-4; d_call: TRBD2; cdr3_nt: TGCAGTGCTACATTAGCGGGGGGGCTGGCCAAAAACATTCAGTACTTC; cdr3_aa: CSATLAGGLAKNIQYF
clone_size: -; v_call: TRBV4-3; j_call: TRBJ2-1; d_call: -; cdr3_nt: TGCGCCAGCAGCCCGAAAGGGGAGGGGGGCAATGAGCAGTTCTTC; cdr3_aa: CASSPKGEGGNEQFF
clone_size: -; v_call: TRBV12-3/TRBV12-4; j_call: TRBJ2-4; d_call: TRBD1; cdr3_nt: TGTGCCTGCAGTGGACAGGGGGCGCTAAACATTCAGTACTTC; cdr3_aa: CACSGQGALNIQYF
clone_size: -; v_call: TRBV6-5; j_call: TRBJ2-3; d_call: TRBD2; cdr3_nt: TGTGCCAGCAGACGACTAGCGGGGGGGCGTGATACGCAGTATTTT; cdr3_aa: CASRRLAGGRDTQYF
clone_size: many; v_call: TRBV5-1; j_call: TRBJ2-1; d_call: TRBD2; cdr3_nt: TGCGCCAGCAGCTTAAGGTTGGGGGGGAAGGATGAGCAGTTCTTC; cdr3_aa: CASSLRLGGKDEQFF
clone_size: -; v_call: TRBV19; j_call: TRBJ2-7; d_call: TRBD1; cdr3_nt: TGTGCCAGTAGTACCCTGGGACAGGGGAAGTACGAGCAGTACTTC; cdr3_aa: CASSTLGQGKYEQYF
clone_size: -; v_call: TRBV20-1; j_call: TRBJ2-5; d_call: -; cdr3_nt: TGCAGTGCTAAGGTCGGGGGCCGGGTGGAGACCCAGTACTTC; cdr3_aa: CSAKVGGRVETQYF
clone_size: -; v_call: TRBV10-2; j_call: TRBJ2-1; d_call: -; cdr3_nt: TGCGCCAGCAGTGAGTCAGGGCAGCCGGGCGAGCAGTTCTTC; cdr3_aa: CASSESGQPGEQFF
clone_size: -; v_call: TRBV7-9; j_call: TRBJ2-7; d_call: -; cdr3_nt: TGTGCCAGCAGCCGGGGCGAAACCCCCTACGAGCAGTACTTC; cdr3_aa: CASSRGETPYEQYF
clone_size: few; v_call: TRBV6-5; j_call: TRBJ1-1; d_call: -; cdr3_nt: TGTGCCAGCAGCATCCTCCCGGGGAACACTGAAGCTTTCTTT; cdr3_aa: CASSILPGNTEAFF
clone_size: -; v_call: TRBV5-1; j_call: TRBJ2-5; d_call: TRBD2; cdr3_nt: TGCGCCAGCAGCTTCCGCGGGGGGAGGCAAGAGACCCAGTACTTC; cdr3_aa: CASSFRGGRQETQYF
clone_size: -; v_call: TRBV4-1; j_call: TRBJ1-6; d_call: TRBD1; cdr3_nt: TGCGCCAGCAGCCATCCACAGGGGCGGAATTCACCCCTCCACTTT; cdr3_aa: CASSHPQGRNSPLHF
clone_size: -; v_call: TRBV28; j_call: TRBJ1-4; d_call: -; cdr3_nt: TGTGCCAGCAGTGGATACGCTCGTGAAAAACTGTTTTTT; cdr3_aa: CASSGYAREKLFF
clone_size: -; v_call: TRBV29-1; j_call: TRBJ2-5; d_call: TRBD1; cdr3_nt: TGCAGCGTTGCTACGAACAGGGGTGGCGAGACCCAGTACTTC; cdr3_aa: CSVATNRGGETQYF
clone_size: -; v_call: TRBV5-1; j_call: TRBJ1-1; d_call: -; cdr3_nt: TGCGCCAGCAGCTTGGAGGTTAGTTACACTGAAGCTTTCTTT; cdr3_aa: CASSLEVSYTEAFF
clone_size: -; v_call: TRBV4-1; j_call: TRBJ2-2; d_call: -; cdr3_nt: TGCGCCAGCAGCCTAACAGGGTTCGCCGGGGAGCTGTTTTTT; cdr3_aa: CASSLTGFAGELFF
clone_size: -; v_call: TRBV3-1; j_call: TRBJ1-4; d_call: -; cdr3_nt: TGTGCCAGCAGCCACGGACGGAGGCGGGAAAAACTGTTTTTT; cdr3_aa: CASSHGRRREKLFF
clone_size: many; v_call: TRBV20-1; j_call: TRBJ2-7; d_call: -; cdr3_nt: TGCAGTGCTAGAGCCGGGACTCTCCACGAGCAGTACTTC; cdr3_aa: CSARAGTLHEQYF
clone_size: -; v_call: TRBV15; j_call: TRBJ2-5; d_call: TRBD2; cdr3_nt: TGTGCCACCAGCGCTAGCGGGGGGGCCTCGGAGACCCAGTACTTC; cdr3_aa: CATSASGGASETQYF
clone_size: -; v_call: TRBV6-5; j_call: TRBJ2-2; d_call: TRBD2; cdr3_nt: TGTGCCAGCCGGGGAGCGGGGGCGAACACCGGGGAGCTGTTTTTT; cdr3_aa: CASRGAGANTGELFF
clone_size: -; v_call: TRBV12-3/TRBV12-4; j_call: TRBJ2-3; d_call: TRBD1; cdr3_nt: TGTGCCAGCAGTCGGGACAGGGCCATTCCGTATTTT; cdr3_aa: CASSRDRAIPYF
clone_size: few; v_call: TRBV7-9; j_call: TRBJ1-1; d_call: -; cdr3_nt: TGTGCCAGCAGCTTAGTGGGCAGGGGCATGAACACTGAAGCTTTCTTT; cdr3_aa: CASSLVGRGMNTEAFF
clone_size: many; v_call: TRBV5-1; j_call: TRBJ1-1; d_call: -; cdr3_nt: TGCGCCAGCAGCTTGGGACTAGTGCTGAACACTGAAGCTTTCTTT; cdr3_aa: CASSLGLVLNTEAFF
clone_size: few; v_call: TRBV10-2; j_call: TRBJ2-5; d_call: -; cdr3_nt: TGCGCCAGCAGTGAGTTAGGGGAGACCCAGTACTTC; cdr3_aa: CASSELGETQYF
clone_size: few; v_call: TRBV7-6; j_call: TRBJ2-1; d_call: -; cdr3_nt: TGTGCCAGCAGCTTTGGCGGGGATTACAATGAGCAGTTCTTC; cdr3_aa: CASSFGGDYNEQFF
clone_size: -; v_call: TRBV20-1; j_call: TRBJ2-5; d_call: -; cdr3_nt: TGCAGTGCGGAATATAACTGGGGTTGGCAAGAGACCCAGTACTTC; cdr3_aa: CSAEYNWGWQETQYF
clone_size: -; v_call: TRBV4-1; j_call: TRBJ2-5; d_call: -; cdr3_nt: TGCGCCAGCAGCCAAGGGGGACAAGGAGAGACCCAGTACTTC; cdr3_aa: CASSQGGQGETQYF
clone_size: few; v_call: TRBV4-3; j_call: TRBJ1-2; d_call: -; cdr3_nt: TGCGCCAGCAGCCAAGAGCACAGACTCCATGGCTACACCTTC; cdr3_aa: CASSQEHRLHGYTF
clone_size: few; v_call: TRBV6-6; j_call: TRBJ1-2; d_call: -; cdr3_nt: TGTGCCAGCAGACTGAATTCAGCGGGGCCTGTCGGAGGCTACACCTTC; cdr3_aa: CASRLNSAGPVGGYTF
clone_size: few; v_call: TRBV6-5; j_call: TRBJ1-3; d_call: -; cdr3_nt: TGTGCCAGCAGTTACGGAGGGGCCGACTCTGGAAACACCATATATTTT; cdr3_aa: CASSYGGADSGNTIYF